Below, one T cell receptor (beta chain) is given with its context. The antigen is not known. Generated by immunoSEQ multiplex PCR, the TCRdb table keeps only in-frame clones and is missing some. Here the sample spans 25,000 to 35,000 clones, around nine tenths being singletons. CDR1 and CDR2 from the germline V gene are DFQATT and SNEGSKA (reference sequence). The length of the CDR3 is 11 residues. V was trimmed by 6 bases and J by 5 bases, leaving 9 bases between them. The data originate from a study of lymphopenia after photon versus proton radiotherapy. Study-level findings and limits: Under photons, naive T cells and diversity fell while effector/memory populations rose. Post-nadir TCR diversity decline inversely tracked overall survival among those who died. Post-nadir diversity loss with photons came from oligoclonal expansion, particularly CD8+ Temra cells.

The chain employs TRBV20-1 and TRBJ2-3; D is unclear. The sequencing used peripheral blood, collected from a patient treated with proton-based radiotherapy. This clonotype was sampled from a woman aged 55-75 years with cholangiocarcinoma. Some clones in this sample may be carry-over from other donors' samples. The CDR3 coding sequence is TGCAGTGCGCCGGAGCTAGATACGCAGTATTTT. Residues: CSAPELDTQYF.